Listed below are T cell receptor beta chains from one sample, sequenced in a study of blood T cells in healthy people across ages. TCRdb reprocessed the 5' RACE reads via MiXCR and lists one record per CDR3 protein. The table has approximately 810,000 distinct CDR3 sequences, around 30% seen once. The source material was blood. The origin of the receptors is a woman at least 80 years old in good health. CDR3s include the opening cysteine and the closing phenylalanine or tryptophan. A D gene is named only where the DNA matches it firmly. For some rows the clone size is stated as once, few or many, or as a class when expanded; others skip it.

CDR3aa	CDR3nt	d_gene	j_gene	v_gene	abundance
CSARDLRPANYGYTF	TGCAGTGCTAGAGATTTGAGGCCCGCTAACTATGGCTACACCTTC	.	TRBJ1-2	TRBV20-1	many
CASSLIRGGANTEAFF	TGTGCCAGCAGCTTAATTCGAGGGGGCGCAAACACTGAAGCTTTCTTT	TRBD1	TRBJ1-1	TRBV7-9	.
CASSREWGAGGYTF	TGTGCCAGCAGCCGAGAGTGGGGGGCAGGTGGCTACACCTTC	.	TRBJ1-2	TRBV7-2	many
CASRDRPAGELFF	TGTGCCAGCAGGGACCGGCCAGCCGGGGAGCTGTTTTTT	.	TRBJ2-2	TRBV6-2/TRBV6-3	once
CASRTRTGDNEQFF	TGTGCCAGCAGAACCAGGACAGGGGACAATGAGCAGTTCTTC	TRBD1	TRBJ2-1	TRBV12-3/TRBV12-4	few
CASSPRTENYGYTF	TGTGCCAGCAGTCCCCGGACAGAGAACTATGGCTACACCTTC	.	TRBJ1-2	TRBV12-3/TRBV12-4	.
CASKRDRPSTDTQYF	TGTGCCAGCAAACGGGACAGACCTAGCACAGATACGCAGTATTTT	TRBD1	TRBJ2-3	TRBV27	many
CASSQGTGLNIQYF	TGTGCCAGCAGCCAAGGAACAGGGCTAAACATTCAGTACTTC	.	TRBJ2-4	TRBV3-1	many
CASTLTSAGNEKLFF	TGTGCCAGCACCCTAACTTCGGCAGGGAATGAAAAACTGTTTTTT	.	TRBJ1-4	TRBV6-6	many
CASSLAGGTPGGYTF	TGTGCCAGCAGCTTAGCAGGAGGGACCCCCGGTGGCTACACCTTC	.	TRBJ1-2	TRBV7-3	.
CASSEIWGEKLFF	TGTGCCAGCAGTGAAATCTGGGGCGAAAAACTGTTTTTT	.	TRBJ1-4	TRBV6-1	.
CASSIGTGGSPFYEKLFF	TGTGCCAGCAGTATAGGGACAGGGGGTTCCCCCTTCTATGAAAAACTGTTTTTT	TRBD1	TRBJ1-4	TRBV12-3/TRBV12-4	few
CASSTSRQGTRQPQHF	TGTGCCAGCAGTACCTCCCGACAGGGGACAAGGCAGCCCCAGCATTTT	TRBD1	TRBJ1-5	TRBV6-2/TRBV6-3	.
CSVEDLRASGRNWANYGYTF	TGCAGCGTTGAAGACCTGAGGGCCTCGGGTCGGAATTGGGCTAACTATGGCTACACCTTC	.	TRBJ1-2	TRBV29-1	few
CASSYLGLHTQYF	TGTGCCAGCAGTTACCTCGGACTGCATACGCAGTATTTT	.	TRBJ2-3	TRBV6-6	many
CASSEGAWDYNEQFF	TGTGCCAGCAGTGAGGGGGCCTGGGACTACAATGAGCAGTTCTTC	.	TRBJ2-1	TRBV2	.
CASSPGQSSYNEQYF	TGTGCCAGCTCACCAGGTCAGAGCTCCTACAATGAGCAGTACTTC	.	TRBJ2-7	TRBV18	.
CASSLVTGQENIQYF	TGTGCCAGCAGCTTAGTGACGGGACAGGAAAACATTCAGTACTTC	TRBD1	TRBJ2-4	TRBV7-2	once
CASSPPGLAGTDTQYF	TGTGCCAGCAGCCCCCCGGGACTAGCGGGGACAGATACGCAGTATTTT	TRBD2	TRBJ2-3	TRBV9	many
CASSLDGSGELFF	TGTGCCAGCAGCTTAGACGGATCTGGGGAGCTGTTTTTT	.	TRBJ2-2	TRBV7-9	few
CASSSYTTGSNQPQHF	TGTGCCAGCAGCTCTTACACGACAGGGAGCAATCAGCCCCAGCATTTT	TRBD1	TRBJ1-5	TRBV11-2	.
CASSRGPQHF	TGTGCCAGCAGCCGCGGACCCCAGCATTTT	.	TRBJ1-5	TRBV28	.
CSARLAGGVSTDTQYF	TGCAGTGCTAGACTAGCGGGGGGGGTAAGCACAGATACGCAGTATTTT	TRBD2	TRBJ2-3	TRBV20-1	many
CSVEDRFGISETQYF	TGCAGCGTTGAAGATCGATTCGGGATTTCGGAGACCCAGTACTTC	.	TRBJ2-5	TRBV29-1	.
CSVTVNTEAFF	TGCAGCGTGACAGTGAACACTGAAGCTTTCTTT	.	TRBJ1-1	TRBV29-1	.
CASSSGSTYNEQFF	TGTGCCAGCAGCTCAGGTTCTACCTACAATGAGCAGTTCTTC	.	TRBJ2-1	TRBV7-2	.
CASSRGQGDEQYF	TGTGCCAGCAGTAGGGGACAGGGGGACGAGCAGTACTTC	TRBD1	TRBJ2-7	TRBV27	many
CASSEAPTDTQYF	TGTGCCAGCAGTGAAGCGCCTACGGATACGCAGTATTTT	.	TRBJ2-3	TRBV6-1	many
CASSPSWAGGSTDTQYF	TGCGCCAGCAGCCCTTCTTGGGCGGGGGGAAGCACAGATACGCAGTATTTT	TRBD2	TRBJ2-3	TRBV4-1	few
CASSLALDSVKSYEQYF	TGCGCCAGCAGCTTGGCCCTGGACAGCGTTAAGTCTTACGAGCAGTACTTC	.	TRBJ2-7	TRBV5-1	many
CASSGGRLAGGYNEQFF	TGTGCCAGCAGCGGTGGTAGATTAGCGGGAGGGTACAATGAGCAGTTCTTC	TRBD2	TRBJ2-1	TRBV3-1	.
CASSLPTGLAGGNEQFF	TGTGCCAGCAGCCTCCCCACGGGACTAGCGGGGGGGAATGAGCAGTTCTTC	TRBD2	TRBJ2-1	TRBV3-1	many
CSARDPGLGATDTQYF	TGCAGTGCTAGAGATCCCGGGCTAGGGGCAACAGATACGCAGTATTTT	.	TRBJ2-3	TRBV20-1	many
CASRGQGRGYTF	TGTGCCAGCAGGGGACAGGGGCGAGGCTACACCTTC	TRBD1	TRBJ1-2	TRBV6-5	.
CASSYAEGGRREAFF	TGTGCCAGCAGCTACGCGGAGGGGGGGCGGCGGGAAGCTTTCTTT	.	TRBJ1-1	TRBV6-5	few
CASSLSFRTNCGYTF	TGCGCCAGCAGCTTATCGTTCAGGACTAACTGTGGCTACACCTTC	.	TRBJ1-2	TRBV7-2	.
CATSGDRSLGGYTF	TGTGCCACCAGCGGGGACCGCTCCCTTGGGGGCTACACCTTC	.	TRBJ1-2	TRBV15	many
CASSPPTRTSYEQYF	TGTGCCAGCAGTCCCCCTACAAGGACCTCCTACGAGCAGTACTTC	.	TRBJ2-7	TRBV5-6	.
CSAAQGGGFSGANVLTF	TGCAGTGCCGCACAGGGGGGAGGATTTTCTGGGGCCAACGTCCTGACTTTC	TRBD1	TRBJ2-6	TRBV20-1	many
CASSLRDSRDEQFF	TGTGCCAGCAGTTTAAGGGACTCTAGGGATGAGCAGTTCTTC	.	TRBJ2-1	TRBV27	few
CASSRDSRQYF	TGTGCCAGCAGTCGGGACTCTAGGCAGTACTTC	.	TRBJ2-7	TRBV7-2	many
CASSLGLGQGKHNSPLHF	TGTGCCAGCAGCTTAGGGTTGGGACAGGGGAAGCATAATTCACCCCTCCACTTT	TRBD1	TRBJ1-6	TRBV7-2	.
CASYFAGTGNGYTF	TGTGCCAGCTACTTCGCTGGGACAGGGAATGGCTACACCTTC	TRBD1	TRBJ1-2	TRBV7-2	many
CASSPTGLEQYF	TGTGCCAGCAGTCCCACGGGGTTAGAGCAGTACTTC	.	TRBJ2-7	TRBV12-3/TRBV12-4	many
CASSPNLGTGDGYTF	TGTGCCAGCTCACCGAACCTGGGGACAGGGGATGGCTACACCTTC	TRBD1	TRBJ1-2	TRBV18	.
CATSRDGGYVGELFF	TGTGCCACCAGCAGAGACGGGGGGTACGTCGGGGAGCTGTTTTTT	TRBD2	TRBJ2-2	TRBV15	.
CASRLQGDWDYGYTF	TGTGCCAGCAGACTACAGGGAGATTGGGACTATGGCTACACCTTC	.	TRBJ1-2	TRBV6-5	many
CASSSRQGGSKTQYF	TGTGCCAGCAGTTCCAGACAGGGGGGATCCAAGACCCAGTACTTC	TRBD1	TRBJ2-5	TRBV6-2/TRBV6-3	many
CASRSSGGKDTQYF	TGTGCCAGCAGATCCAGTGGGGGGAAAGATACGCAGTATTTT	.	TRBJ2-3	TRBV6-1	many
CASSPRASYGYTF	TGCGCCAGCAGCCCTCGCGCTTCCTATGGCTACACCTTC	.	TRBJ1-2	TRBV4-3	.